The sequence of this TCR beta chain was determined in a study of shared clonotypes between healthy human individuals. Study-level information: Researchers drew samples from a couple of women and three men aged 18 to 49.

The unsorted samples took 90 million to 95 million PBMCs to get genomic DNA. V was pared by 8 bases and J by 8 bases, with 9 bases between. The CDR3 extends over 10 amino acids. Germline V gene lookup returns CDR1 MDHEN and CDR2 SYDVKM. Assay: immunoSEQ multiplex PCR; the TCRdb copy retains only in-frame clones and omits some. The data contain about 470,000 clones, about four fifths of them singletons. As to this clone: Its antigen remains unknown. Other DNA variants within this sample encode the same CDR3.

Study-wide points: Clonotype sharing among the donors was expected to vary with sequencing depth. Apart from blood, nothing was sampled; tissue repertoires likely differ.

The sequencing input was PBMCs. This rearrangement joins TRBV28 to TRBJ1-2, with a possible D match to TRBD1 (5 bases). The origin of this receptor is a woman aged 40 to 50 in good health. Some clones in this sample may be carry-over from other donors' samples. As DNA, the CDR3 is TGTGCCAGCGGGGCCAGGGGCTACACCTTC. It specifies CASGARGYTF.